This passage covers 7 T cell receptor beta chains from one sample sequenced in a study of cytomegalovirus exposure and HLA in healthy donors. PCR involved 60 Vbeta and 13 Jbeta primers. The method was immunoSEQ multiplex PCR; TCRdb's version includes in-frame clones alone and lacks a portion of them. The sample lists some 200,000 clones, approximately 90% seen once, with 0.95% to 1.1% in the top ten. Sequenced: PBMCs. These receptors originate from a woman younger than 35 in good health and CMV-seronegative.

This clone was counted a few times. The genes are TRBV5-4 and TRBJ2-1; D gene ambiguous. The CDR3 runs to 13 residues. The V end lost 3 bases, the J end lost 3 bases, and 7 bases lay between the germline ends. Germline V lookup: CDR1 SGHNT, CDR2 YYREEE (reference sequence). The CDR3, as DNA: TGTGCCAGCAGCTCCCTTTACTACAATGAGCAGTTCTTC. The encoded protein is CASSSLYYNEQFF.

J is TRBJ2-1 and V is TRBV7-9; 8 bases agree with TRBD1. The CDR3 length is 13 residues. Per germline, CDR1 SEHNR and CDR2 FQNEAQ (reference sequence). J lost 8 bases, V lost 5 bases, and 5 bases had no gene match. The chain's CDR3 is CASSRGQDDEQFF. DNA for the CDR3: TGTGCCAGCAGCCGGGGACAGGACGATGAGCAGTTCTTC.

V and J are TRBV7-2 and TRBJ2-5; D not resolved. Germline V gene data show CDR1 as SGHTA and CDR2 as FQGNSA. The V end lost 1 base, the J end lost 5 bases, and 8 bases lay between the germline ends. This CDR3 is 13 amino acids long. CDR3 DNA sequence: TGTGCCAGCAGCTTAGTTTCGGTGGAGACCCAGTACTTC. It translates to CASSLVSVETQYF.

This chain links TRBV23-1 with TRBJ1-5; D is perhaps TRBD1 (6 bases). TRBV23-1 is marked as an open reading frame, function uncertain. V gave up 2 bases and J gave up 1 base, with 21 bases separating them. CDR3 size: 19 residues. CDR3 loop: CASSQTAPYRVRSNQPQHF. The CDR3 DNA sequence: TGCGCCAGCAGTCAAACCGCCCCTTACAGGGTAAGAAGCAATCAGCCCCAGCATTTT.

This clone has only one observation. The chain combines TRBV10-3 with TRBJ1-3, with D uncertain. Germline V gives CDR1 ENHRY, CDR2 SYGVKD. The CDR3 is 12 amino acids. Here the CDR3 reads CATSGSGNTIYF. The CDR3 DNA sequence: TGTGCTACTTCCGGCTCTGGAAACACCATATATTTT.

The chain carries TRBV2 and TRBJ1-2; no clear D gene. V was trimmed by 1 base and J by 1 base, leaving 10 bases between them. CDR3 length: 15 amino acids. Per the germline V gene, CDR1 is SNHLY and CDR2 is FYNNEI. The CDR3 sequence: CASSEGLTVNYGYTF. The CDR3 DNA reads TGTGCCAGCAGTGAAGGTCTTACAGTTAACTATGGCTACACCTTC.

CDR3 bases: TGTGCCAGCAGTGTTGACCAGCGGGGGGGTCACACCGGGGAGCTGTTTTTT. It codes for CASSVDQRGGHTGELFF. The chain has TRBV6-1 and TRBJ2-2, with 10 bases lining up with TRBD2. CDR1 and CDR2 from the germline V gene are MNHNS and SASEGT. The ends lost 4 bases at V and 3 bases at J; junction bases unmatched: 8. CDR3 size: 17 residues.